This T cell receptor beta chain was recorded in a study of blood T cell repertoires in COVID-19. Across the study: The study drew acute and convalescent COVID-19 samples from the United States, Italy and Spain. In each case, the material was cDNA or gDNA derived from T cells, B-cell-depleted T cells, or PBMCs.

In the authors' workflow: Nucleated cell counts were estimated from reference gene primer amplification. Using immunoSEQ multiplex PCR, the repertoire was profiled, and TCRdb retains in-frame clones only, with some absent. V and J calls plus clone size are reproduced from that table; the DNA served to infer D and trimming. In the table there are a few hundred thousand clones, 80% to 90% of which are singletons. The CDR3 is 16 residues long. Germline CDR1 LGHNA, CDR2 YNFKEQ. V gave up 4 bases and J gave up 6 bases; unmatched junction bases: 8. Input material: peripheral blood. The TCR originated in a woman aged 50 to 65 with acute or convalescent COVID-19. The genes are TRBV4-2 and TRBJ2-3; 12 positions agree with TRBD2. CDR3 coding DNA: TGTGCCAGCAGCCGAGGACTAGCGGGGCCGGAGGATACGCAGTATTTT. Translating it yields CASSRGLAGPEDTQYF.